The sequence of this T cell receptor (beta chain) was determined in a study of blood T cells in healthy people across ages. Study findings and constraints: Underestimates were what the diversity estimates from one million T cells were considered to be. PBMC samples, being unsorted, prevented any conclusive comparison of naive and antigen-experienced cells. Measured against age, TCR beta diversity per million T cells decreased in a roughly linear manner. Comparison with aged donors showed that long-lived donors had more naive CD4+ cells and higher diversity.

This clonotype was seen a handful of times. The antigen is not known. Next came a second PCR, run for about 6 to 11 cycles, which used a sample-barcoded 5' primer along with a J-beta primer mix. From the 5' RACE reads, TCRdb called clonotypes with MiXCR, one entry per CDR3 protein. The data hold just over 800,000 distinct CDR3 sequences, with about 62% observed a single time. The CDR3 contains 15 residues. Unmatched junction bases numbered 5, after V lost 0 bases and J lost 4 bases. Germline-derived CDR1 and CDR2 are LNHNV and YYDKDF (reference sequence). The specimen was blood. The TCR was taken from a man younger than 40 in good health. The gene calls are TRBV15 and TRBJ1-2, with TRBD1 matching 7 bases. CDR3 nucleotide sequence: TGTGCCACCAGCAGAGATCGAGGACAGGCCTATGGCTACACCTTC. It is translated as CATSRDRGQAYGYTF. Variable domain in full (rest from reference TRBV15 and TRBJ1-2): DAMVIQNPRYQVTQFGKPVTLSCSQTLNHNVMYWYQQKSSQAPKLLFHYYDKDFNNEADTPDNFQSRRPNTSFCFLDIRSPGLGDTAMYLCATSRDRGQAYGYTFGSGTRLTVV.